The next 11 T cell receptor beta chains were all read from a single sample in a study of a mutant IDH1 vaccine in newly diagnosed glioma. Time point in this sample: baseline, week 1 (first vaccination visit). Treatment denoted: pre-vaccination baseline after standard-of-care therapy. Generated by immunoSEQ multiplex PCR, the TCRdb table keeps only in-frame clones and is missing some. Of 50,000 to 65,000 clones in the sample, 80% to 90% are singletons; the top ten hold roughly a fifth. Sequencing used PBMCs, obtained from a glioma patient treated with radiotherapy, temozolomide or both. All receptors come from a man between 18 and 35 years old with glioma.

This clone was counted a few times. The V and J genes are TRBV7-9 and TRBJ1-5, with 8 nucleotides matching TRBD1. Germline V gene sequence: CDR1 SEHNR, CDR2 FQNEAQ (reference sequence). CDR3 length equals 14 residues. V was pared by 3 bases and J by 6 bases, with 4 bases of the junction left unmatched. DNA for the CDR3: TGTGCCAGCAGCTTGGCAGGGGGCGGTCAGCCCCAGCATTTT. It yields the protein CASSLAGGGQPQHF.

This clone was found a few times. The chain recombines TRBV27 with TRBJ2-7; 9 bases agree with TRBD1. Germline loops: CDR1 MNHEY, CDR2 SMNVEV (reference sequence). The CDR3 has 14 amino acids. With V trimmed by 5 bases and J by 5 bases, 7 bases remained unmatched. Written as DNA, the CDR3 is TGTGCCAGCAGTCCGGGACAGGGAGATCACGAGCAGTACTTC. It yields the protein CASSPGQGDHEQYF.

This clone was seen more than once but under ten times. CDR3: CASSSRASNTEAFF. The CDR3 coding sequence is TGTGCCAGTAGTAGCCGGGCCTCAAACACTGAAGCTTTCTTT. This chain connects TRBV19 to TRBJ1-1; no firm D call. CDR1 LNHDA and CDR2 SQIVND come from the germline V gene (reference sequence). Deletions cut 4 bases from V and 2 bases from J, with 11 bases between. The CDR3 is made up of 14 amino acids. Drawing the rest from reference TRBV19 and TRBJ1-1, the complete variable domain is DGGITQSPKYLFRKEGQNVTLSCEQNLNHDAMYWYRQDPGQGLRLIYYSQIVNDFQKGDIAEGYSVSREKKESFPLTVTSAQKNPTAFYLCASSSRASNTEAFFGQGTRLTVV.

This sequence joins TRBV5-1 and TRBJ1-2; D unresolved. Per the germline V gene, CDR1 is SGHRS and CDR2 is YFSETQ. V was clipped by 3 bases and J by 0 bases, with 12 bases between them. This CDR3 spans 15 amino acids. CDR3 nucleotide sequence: TGCGCCAGCAGCTCATCAGTACCTCCTAACTATGGCTACACCTTC. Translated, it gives CASSSSVPPNYGYTF.

This chain's CDR3 is CASSRSGIIDEQYF. CDR3 nucleotide sequence: TGTGCCAGCAGCCGGTCCGGCATTATCGACGAGCAGTACTTC. This rearrangement joins TRBV7-2 to TRBJ2-7; D is unresolved. Trimming left V 5 bases short and J 5 bases short, with 16 bases between. The CDR3 spans 14 residues. From germline, CDR1 is SGHTA and CDR2 FQGNSA.

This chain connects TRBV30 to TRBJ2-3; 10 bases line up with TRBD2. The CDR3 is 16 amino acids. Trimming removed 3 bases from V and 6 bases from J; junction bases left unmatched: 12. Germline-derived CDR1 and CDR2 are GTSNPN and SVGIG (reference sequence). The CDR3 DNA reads TGTGCCTGGAGACTCTTGGCTAGCGGGGGTTGGGATACGCAGTATTTT. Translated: CAWRLLASGGWDTQYF.

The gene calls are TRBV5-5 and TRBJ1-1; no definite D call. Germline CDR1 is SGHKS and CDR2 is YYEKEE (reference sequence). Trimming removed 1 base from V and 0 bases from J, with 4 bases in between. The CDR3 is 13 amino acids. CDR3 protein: CASSLRVNTEAFF. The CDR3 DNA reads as TGTGCCAGCAGCTTGCGGGTGAACACTGAAGCTTTCTTT.

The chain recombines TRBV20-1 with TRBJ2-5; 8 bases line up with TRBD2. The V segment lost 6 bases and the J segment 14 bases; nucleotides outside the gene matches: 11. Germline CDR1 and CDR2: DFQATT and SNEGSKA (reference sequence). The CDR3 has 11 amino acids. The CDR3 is CSAGGLAVHYF. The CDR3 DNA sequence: TGCAGTGCGGGAGGACTAGCAGTTCATTACTTC.

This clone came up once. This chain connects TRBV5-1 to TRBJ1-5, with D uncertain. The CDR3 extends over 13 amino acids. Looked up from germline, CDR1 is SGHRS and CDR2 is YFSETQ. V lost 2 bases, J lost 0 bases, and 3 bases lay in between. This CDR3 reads CASSFSSNQPQHF. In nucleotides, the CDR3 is TGCGCCAGCAGCTTTTCTAGCAATCAGCCCCAGCATTTT.

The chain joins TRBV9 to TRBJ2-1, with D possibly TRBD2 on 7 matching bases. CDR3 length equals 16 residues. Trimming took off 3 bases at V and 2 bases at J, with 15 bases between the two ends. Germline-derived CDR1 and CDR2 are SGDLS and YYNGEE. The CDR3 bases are TGTGCCAGCAGCGAAAGGCTAGGGGGGGCCTACAATGAGCAGTTCTTC. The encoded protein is CASSERLGGAYNEQFF. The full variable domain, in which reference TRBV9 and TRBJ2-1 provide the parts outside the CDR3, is DSGVTQTPKHLITATGQRVTLRCSPRSGDLSVYWYQQSLDQGLQFLIQYYNGEERAKGNILERFSAQQFPDLHSELNLSSLELGDSALYFCASSERLGGAYNEQFFGPGTRLTVL.

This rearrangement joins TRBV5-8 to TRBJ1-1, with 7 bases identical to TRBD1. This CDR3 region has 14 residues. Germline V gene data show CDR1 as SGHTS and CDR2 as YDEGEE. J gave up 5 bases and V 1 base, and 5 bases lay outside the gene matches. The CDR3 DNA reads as TGTGCCAGCAGCTTGACAGGGGTGTGGACTGAAGCTTTCTTT. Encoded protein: CASSLTGVWTEAFF.